This T cell receptor (beta chain) was sequenced for a study of blood T cell repertoires in COVID-19. About the research overall: Sources were T cells, B-cell-depleted T cells, or PBMCs; the material itself was cDNA or gDNA.

The CDR3 totals 14 residues. CDR1 is LGHDT and CDR2 is YNNKEL in the germline V gene (reference sequence). Trimming left V 0 bases short and J 7 bases short, with 12 bases between. Authors' processing steps: Reference gene primer amplification yielded estimated nucleated cell counts. Repertoires were generated with immunoSEQ multiplex PCR, while TCRdb's copy carries only in-frame clones and drops some. V, J and clone size are taken as reported in that table, and D and trimming were inferred from the DNA itself. The sample includes around 370,000 clones, around nine tenths of them seen just once. This clone has only one observation.

Sequencing was performed on peripheral blood. This TCR derives from a woman aged 18-29 years who had recovered from COVID-19. The rearrangement joins TRBV3-1 (or the pseudogene TRBV3-2) to TRBJ2-5; D is possibly TRBD2 (5 bases). CDR3 nucleotides: TGTGCCAGCAGCCAAGACTTAGCGTCGGGGACCCAGTACTTC. Its translation: CASSQDLASGTQYF.